These T cell receptor beta chains were read from a single sample in a study of beta chain features in type 1 diabetes. Some clones are missing from TCRdb's copy, which holds only in-frame ones; the method was immunoSEQ multiplex PCR. This table has fewer than 400,000 clones, 9.3% appearing once. What was sequenced was central memory CD4+ T cells from blood. The receptors stem from a man younger than 40 with type 1 diabetes. The CDR3 runs from the conserved cysteine through the conserved F or W. Each record gives: J gene, V gene, D gene, clone size, CDR3 DNA, CDR3 protein. A D gene is named only where the DNA matches it firmly. Some rows have no size entry. The others give once, few or many, or a class for an expanded clone.

J: TRBJ2-1
V: TRBV15
D: TRBD2
size: many
DNA: TGTGCCACCAGTCCACCCGAGACTAGCTGGAATGAGCAGTTCTTC
CDR3: CATSPPETSWNEQFF

J: TRBJ1-1
V: TRBV9
D: TRBD1
size: few
DNA: TGTGCCAGCAGCCCAGGGGGGACGAGAAACACTGAAGCTTTCTTT
CDR3: CASSPGGTRNTEAFF

J: TRBJ1-4
V: TRBV5-6
D: TRBD1
size: -
DNA: TGTGCCAGCAGCCGCGGGACAGGGGGCACTAATGAAAAACTGTTTTTT
CDR3: CASSRGTGGTNEKLFF

J: TRBJ2-5
V: TRBV7-9
D: TRBD1
size: -
DNA: TGTGCCAGCAGCTTAAACAGGGGACAAGAGACCCAGTACTTC
CDR3: CASSLNRGQETQYF

J: TRBJ2-3
V: TRBV5-1
D: -
size: few
DNA: TGCGCCAGCAGCCCTACTCTCCGGGGCGTGGATACGCAGTATTTT
CDR3: CASSPTLRGVDTQYF

J: TRBJ2-7
V: TRBV7-2
D: TRBD2
size: few
DNA: TGTGCCAGCAGCTTAGGGACTAGCGGAACGCAGTACTTC
CDR3: CASSLGTSGTQYF

J: TRBJ2-5
V: TRBV7-2
D: TRBD2
size: many
DNA: TGTGCCAGCAGGGACACTAGCGGGGGGGAGACCCAGTACTTC
CDR3: CASRDTSGGETQYF

J: TRBJ2-1
V: TRBV19
D: TRBD1
size: -
DNA: TGTGCCAGTGACAGGGCTTCCTACAATGAGCAGTTCTTC
CDR3: CASDRASYNEQFF

J: TRBJ2-6
V: TRBV18
D: -
size: -
DNA: TGTGCCAGCTCACCATTGCTACACTCTGGGGCCAACGTCCTGACTTTC
CDR3: CASSPLLHSGANVLTF

J: TRBJ1-2
V: TRBV5-1
D: TRBD1
size: -
DNA: TGCGCCTCTAACCCTGGTGACAGGGGGGACTATGGCTACACCTTC
CDR3: CASNPGDRGDYGYTF

J: TRBJ1-2
V: TRBV11-2
D: -
size: -
DNA: TGTGCCAGCAGCCTTGACAGGATCTCGGGCTACACCTTC
CDR3: CASSLDRISGYTF

J: TRBJ2-7
V: TRBV7-9
D: TRBD1
size: -
DNA: TGTGCCAGCAGCTTACAGGGGGCAATCGAGCAGTACTTC
CDR3: CASSLQGAIEQYF

J: TRBJ1-5
V: TRBV28
D: TRBD1
size: -
DNA: TGTGCCAGCAGTTTTGGTGGGACAGCTCATAGCAATCAGCCCCAGCATTTT
CDR3: CASSFGGTAHSNQPQHF

J: TRBJ1-1
V: TRBV7-2
D: -
size: -
DNA: TGTGCCAGCAGCTTAGACGGGGGGCCATGGACTGAAGCTTTCTTT
CDR3: CASSLDGGPWTEAFF

J: TRBJ2-7
V: TRBV6-5
D: TRBD1
size: few
DNA: TGTGCCAGCAGGCCGACAGGGCCCCCTTCCTACGAGCAGTACTTC
CDR3: CASRPTGPPSYEQYF

J: TRBJ2-5
V: TRBV4-3
D: -
size: -
DNA: TGCGCCAGCAGCCAAGATTTAAGGCTAGGTGAGACCCAGTACTTC
CDR3: CASSQDLRLGETQYF

J: TRBJ1-1
V: TRBV5-1
D: -
size: few
DNA: TGCGCCAGCAGCTTGGGACCGATGAACACTGAAGCTTTCTTT
CDR3: CASSLGPMNTEAFF

J: TRBJ1-1
V: TRBV7-2
D: -
size: -
DNA: TGTGCCAGCAGCTCCGCCATGGAAGCTTTCTTT
CDR3: CASSSAMEAFF

J: TRBJ2-7
V: TRBV12-5
D: TRBD1
size: -
DNA: TGTGCTAGTGGTTTGGTACTAGGACAGGGGGACTACGAGCAGTACTTC
CDR3: CASGLVLGQGDYEQYF

J: TRBJ1-5
V: TRBV15
D: -
size: few
DNA: TGTGCCACCAGCAGTCTTACAGCGGGTCAGCCCCAGCATTTT
CDR3: CATSSLTAGQPQHF

J: TRBJ1-2
V: TRBV4-1
D: -
size: few
DNA: TGCGCCAGCAGCCAAGATTGGGCGGGAAACTATGGCTACACCTTC
CDR3: CASSQDWAGNYGYTF

J: TRBJ2-5
V: TRBV7-2
D: TRBD2
size: few
DNA: TGTGCCAGCAGCCTAACTAGCGGGGGGCCCCTGGAGACCCAGTACTTC
CDR3: CASSLTSGGPLETQYF

J: TRBJ2-3
V: TRBV2
D: TRBD1
size: few
DNA: TGTGCCAGCAGGAATACAGGGGGCCAGACAGATACGCAGTATTTT
CDR3: CASRNTGGQTDTQYF

J: TRBJ2-1
V: TRBV11-2
D: TRBD2
size: many
DNA: TGTGCCAGCAGCCCTAGCGGGGGGGCCGCTAATGAGCAGTTCTTC
CDR3: CASSPSGGAANEQFF

J: TRBJ2-3
V: TRBV5-5
D: -
size: many
DNA: TGTGCCAGCAGCTTGGGGTTGGATACGCAGTATTTT
CDR3: CASSLGLDTQYF

J: TRBJ1-1
V: TRBV14
D: -
size: -
DNA: TGTGCCAGCAGCCGCCAGTTAGCAACTGAAGCTTTCTTT
CDR3: CASSRQLATEAFF

J: TRBJ1-6
V: TRBV28
D: -
size: many
DNA: TGTGCCAGCAGTACCACAGACCTTTCACCCCTCCACTTT
CDR3: CASSTTDLSPLHF